One T cell receptor beta chain is described in this entry. With 0 bases removed from V and 3 bases from J, the gap between germline ends came to 17 bases. This CDR3 is built from 18 residues. Looked up from germline, CDR1 is LNHNV and CDR2 is YYDKDF (reference sequence). The sample belongs to a study of T cell responses to AZD1222 COVID-19 vaccine. Data came from immunoSEQ multiplex PCR; TCRdb stores just in-frame clones and leaves some out. The data show roughly 190,000 clones, 91% seen once. This TCR was recovered from an adult who received the AZD1222 COVID-19 vaccine. V and J are TRBV15 and TRBJ1-4; tentative D call: TRBD1 (5 bases). The sequenced sample was peripheral blood, obtained 28 days after the second AZD1222 dose. CDR3 loop: CATSRDVLGRGSNEKLFF. The CDR3 nucleotides read TGTGCCACCAGCAGAGATGTGTTGGGGCGAGGCTCTAATGAAAAACTGTTTTTT.